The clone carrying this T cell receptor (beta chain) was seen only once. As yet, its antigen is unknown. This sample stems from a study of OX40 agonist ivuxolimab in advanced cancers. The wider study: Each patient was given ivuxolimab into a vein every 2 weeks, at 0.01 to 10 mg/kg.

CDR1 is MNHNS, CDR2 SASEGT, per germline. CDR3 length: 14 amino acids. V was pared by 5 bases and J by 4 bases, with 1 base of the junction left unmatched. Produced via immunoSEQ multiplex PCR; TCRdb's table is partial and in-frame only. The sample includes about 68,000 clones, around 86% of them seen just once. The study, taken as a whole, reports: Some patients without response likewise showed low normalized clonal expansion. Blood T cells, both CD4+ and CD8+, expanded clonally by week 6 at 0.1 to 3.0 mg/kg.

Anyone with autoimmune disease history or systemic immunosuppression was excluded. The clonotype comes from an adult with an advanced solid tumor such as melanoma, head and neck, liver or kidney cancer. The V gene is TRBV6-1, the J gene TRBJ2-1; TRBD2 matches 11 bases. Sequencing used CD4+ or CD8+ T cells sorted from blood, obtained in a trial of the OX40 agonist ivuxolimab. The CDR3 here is CASSTSGSYNEQFF. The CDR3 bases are TGTGCCAGCAGTACTAGCGGGAGTTACAATGAGCAGTTCTTC.